The clone carrying this TCR beta chain was seen a few times. This record comes from a study of cytomegalovirus exposure and HLA in healthy donors. The germline gives CDR1 LNHDA, CDR2 SQIVND (reference sequence). V lost 5 bases and J lost 7, with 18 bases in between. This CDR3 contains 15 residues. The table came from immunoSEQ multiplex PCR; TCRdb's copy has only in-frame clones and leaves some out. The table lists roughly 65,000 clones, just under 95% of them singletons. This clonotype was sampled from a man between 18 and 29 years old in good health and CMV-seropositive. The sample taken for sequencing was PBMCs. V usage is TRBV19 and J usage is TRBJ1-5; D is possibly TRBD1 (5 bases). The CDR3 nucleotides are TGTGCCAGTAGTCCCTCGGGTGGGACTCACCAGCCCCAGCATTTT. The encoded protein is CASSPSGGTHQPQHF.